These 19 T cell receptor beta chains share one sample of origin, sequenced in a study of T cells in Graves' hyperthyroidism and ophthalmopathy. RNA transcripts yielded amplified TCR beta CDR3 regions. Using the HTBI primer set, a first-round RT-PCR was run on the TCR CDR3. TCRdb re-derived calls from the multiplex PCR reads in MiXCR, one entry per CDR3 protein. The sample yields a few hundred thousand distinct CDR3 sequences, more than 45% seen once. Source material: peripheral blood or thyroid tissue (not recorded which). The receptors were sampled from a woman between 18 and 30 years old with Graves' hyperthyroidism.

This chain uses TRBV20-1 with TRBJ2-7, with D possibly TRBD2 on 5 matching bases. The CDR3 sequence is 13 residues long. The ends were cut back, 6 bases at V and 4 bases at J, with 16 bases in the middle. The germline V gene has CDR1 DFQATT and CDR2 SNEGSKA (reference sequence). CDR3 protein: CSAGGSSKYEQYF. In DNA, the CDR3 is TGCAGTGCCGGAGGTAGCAGTAAGTACGAGCAGTACTTC.

This clonotype was counted many times. The V gene is TRBV20-1, the J gene TRBJ2-7; maybe TRBD1 (5 bases). Germline V lookup: CDR1 DFQATT, CDR2 SNEGSKA (reference sequence). Trimming cost V 4 bases and J 4 bases, with 11 bases left between them. The CDR3 consists of 12 residues. CDR3 DNA sequence: TGCAGTGCTAAGGGGTCCGTGTACGAGCAGTACTTC. This encodes CSAKGSVYEQYF.

This clonotype has a count of ten or more. This chain links TRBV2 with TRBJ1-1, with D possibly matching TRBD1 (6 bases). From germline, CDR1 is SNHLY and CDR2 FYNNEI. With 6 bases removed from V and 1 base from J, the gap between germline ends came to 12 bases. This CDR3 has 14 amino acids. The CDR3 bases are TGTGCCAGCAGGACAACGACAGGGAACACTGAAGCTTTCTTT. Its translation: CASRTTTGNTEAFF.

The chain uses TRBV7-9 and TRBJ1-1; tentative D call: TRBD1 (5 bases). Germline values: CDR1 SEHNR, CDR2 FQNEAQ (reference sequence). Trimming removed 4 bases at V and 2 bases at J, with 14 bases between. CDR3 length equals 15 residues. The CDR3 bases are TGTGCCAGCAGCTCCCAAGCAGGGTCCAACACTGAAGCTTTCTTT. It yields the protein CASSSQAGSNTEAFF.

The CDR3 DNA follows: TGCAGTGCTAGTTGGGCACTAGCGGGGGACTACGAGCAGTACTTC. Residues: CSASWALAGDYEQYF. The rearrangement links TRBV20-1 to TRBJ2-7; 11 nucleotides line up with TRBD2. CDR1 is DFQATT, CDR2 SNEGSKA, per germline (reference sequence). V shed 3 bases, J shed 3 bases, and the junction held 7 bases outside the gene matches. CDR3 length: 15 amino acids.

This clonotype has only a few counts. This chain uses TRBV6-5 with TRBJ2-7, with 7 positions matching TRBD1. V trimming: 5 bases; J trimming: 3 bases; junction bases outside the gene matches: 7. This CDR3 is built from 14 residues. Germline CDR1 and CDR2: MNHEY and SVGAGI. The CDR3 spells CASSHRDSSYEQYF. For the CDR3, the DNA is TGTGCCAGCAGTCACCGGGACAGCAGCTACGAGCAGTACTTC.

The chain links TRBV24-1 to TRBJ2-7; 8 nucleotides align to TRBD1. Unmatched junction bases numbered 12, after V lost 12 bases and J lost 3 bases. Germline CDR1 and CDR2: KGHDR and SFDVKD. This CDR3 has 14 amino acids. The DNA for the CDR3 is TGTGCCTGGAGTTCAGGACAGGGATACTACGAGCAGTACTTC. Its protein product is CAWSSGQGYYEQYF.

There are many counts of this clonotype. The V and J genes are TRBV10-3 and TRBJ2-5; tentatively, D is TRBD1 or TRBD2 (5 bases each). The CDR3 is 14 amino acids. In germline, CDR1 is ENHRY, CDR2 SYGVKD. The V and J ends lost 5 bases and 0 bases respectively, with 10 bases between them. The DNA for the CDR3 is TGTGCCATCAGTCGGGGCAGGGACCAAGAGACCCAGTACTTC. This sequence encodes CAISRGRDQETQYF.

The rearrangement joins TRBV19 to TRBJ1-5; 8 bases agree with TRBD1. Trimming took 9 bases from V and 3 from J; bases not matched to a gene: 10. Germline values: CDR1 LNHDA, CDR2 SQIVND (reference sequence). The CDR3 has 15 residues. The CDR3 region is CASGTTGVLNQPQHF. As DNA, the CDR3 is TGTGCCAGCGGAACGACAGGGGTCCTCAATCAGCCCCAGCATTTT.

This clonotype was recorded at least ten times. V and J are TRBV5-1 and TRBJ1-1; 8 nucleotides match TRBD1. Trimming at V came to 2 bases and at J to 6 bases, leaving 3 bases not matched to a gene. Germline-derived CDR1 and CDR2 are SGHRS and YFSETQ. The length of the CDR3 is 13 residues. This CDR3 reads CASSFDRGAEAFF. CDR3 DNA: TGCGCCAGCAGCTTCGACAGGGGCGCTGAAGCTTTCTTT.

J is TRBJ1-2 and V is TRBV6-1; D not certain. The CDR3 is 16 amino acids. V lost 2 bases and J lost 1, with 14 bases in between. CDR1 and CDR2 (germline): MNHNS, SASEGT. For the CDR3, the DNA is TGTGCCAGCAGTGAAAGGACGACAAGCTATAACTATGGCTACACCTTC. It codes for CASSERTTSYNYGYTF.

The V and J genes are TRBV2 and TRBJ1-1; D not certain. The V gene lost 2 bases and the J gene lost 1 base, with 14 bases spanning the gap. Germline V gene lookup returns CDR1 SNHLY and CDR2 FYNNEI. This CDR3 has 16 residues. Written as DNA, the CDR3 is TGTGCCAGCAGTGAATCCCTATGGTCGAAGAACACTGAAGCTTTCTTT. It encodes CASSESLWSKNTEAFF.

In its sample, this clonotype was seen once. This rearrangement joins TRBV27 to TRBJ2-5, with TRBD1 identical over 8 bases. The V gene end was trimmed by 6 bases and the J gene end by 2 bases; junction bases not matched to a gene: 8. This CDR3 is 15 amino acids long. Germline CDR1 MNHEY, CDR2 SMNVEV (reference sequence). This chain's CDR3 is CASSPDRALQETQYF. The CDR3, as DNA: TGTGCCAGCAGCCCGGACAGGGCGTTACAAGAGACCCAGTACTTC.

As regards this clonotype: Its ends do not fully match the called genes, so a read error is possible. This chain uses TRBV6-4 with TRBJ2-3; 7 nucleotides agree with TRBD1. From germline, CDR1 is MRHNA and CDR2 SNTAGT. This CDR3 contains 14 residues. The CDR3 DNA is TGTGCCAGCAGCGACTCTGACAGGGTATGGACGCAGTATTTT. Translation: CASSDSDRVWTQYF.

This clonotype has a count of ten or more. The rearrangement uses TRBV24-1 and TRBJ2-5; D might be TRBD2 (5 bases). Germline V gene lookup returns CDR1 KGHDR and CDR2 SFDVKD. The V end was cut by 4 bases, the J end by 6 bases, with 11 bases between. CDR3 length: 13 amino acids. In nucleotides, the CDR3 is TGTGCCACCAGTGACCCCCGAGGGAAGACCCAGTACTTC. Translated, it gives CATSDPRGKTQYF.

This clonotype has just a few counts. V gene TRBV20-1 combines with J gene TRBJ2-2; D is ambiguous. This CDR3 contains 14 residues. CDR1 and CDR2 (germline): DFQATT, SNEGSKA (reference sequence). Trimming took off 1 base at V and 6 bases at J, with 12 bases between the two ends. CDR3 DNA: TGCAGTGCTAGAGTGGGTAACCGCGCCGGGGAGCTGTTTTTT. Residues: CSARVGNRAGELFF.

The rearrangement joins TRBV12-3 or TRBV12-4 to TRBJ1-1; D may be TRBD1 (5 bases). With 7 bases removed from V and 6 bases from J, the gap between germline ends came to 12 bases. The CDR3 is 12 residues long. CDR3 residues: CASNGDAAEAFF. The CDR3 DNA is TGTGCCAGCAACGGGGACGCGGCTGAAGCTTTCTTT.

The genes are TRBV7-6 and TRBJ1-2; TRBD1 matches at 7 bases. The CDR3 runs 13 residues. Germline V gene lookup returns CDR1 SGHVS and CDR2 FNYEAQ. The J segment lost 8 bases and the V segment lost 1 base, leaving 4 bases of the junction unmatched. The CDR3 sequence: CASSLEGGWGYTF. CDR3 nucleotide sequence: TGTGCCAGCAGCTTAGAAGGGGGCTGGGGCTACACCTTC.

This clonotype came up a few times. The CDR3 protein is CASSEIRQGAGSNQPQHF. For the CDR3, the DNA is TGTGCCAGCAGTGAAATCCGACAGGGGGCTGGTAGCAATCAGCCCCAGCATTTT. The chain recombines TRBV2 with TRBJ1-5, with 10 positions matching TRBD1. Germline CDR1 is SNHLY and CDR2 is FYNNEI. V trimming: 2 bases; J trimming: 0 bases; junction bases outside the gene matches: 7. The CDR3 length is 18 residues. Together with reference TRBV2 and TRBJ1-5, the CDR3 gives the full variable domain: EPEVTQTPSHQVTQMGQEVILRCVPISNHLYFYWYRQILGQKVEFLVSFYNNEISEKSEIFDDQFSVERPDGSNFTLKIRSTKLEDSAMYFCASSEIRQGAGSNQPQHFGDGTRLSIL.